This TCR beta chain came from a study of spatial heterogeneity in lung cancer. Across the whole study: Sequences of the beta chain were consistently detected in greater numbers than alpha-chain sequences.

TCRdb reprocessed the 5' RACE reads via MiXCR and lists one record per CDR3 protein. Of several thousand distinct CDR3 sequences in the sample, about 14% were seen once. V was shortened by 5 bases and J by 2 bases, with 15 bases between the two germline ends. Germline CDR1 MNHEY, CDR2 SVGEGT. There are 15 residues in the CDR3. This clonotype came up many times. This sample's time point: sample taken at primary tumor resection. Samples were obtained from some 70 donors, all untreated early-stage non-small cell lung cancer patients. Without sorting, whole RNA was sequenced from tumor, nontumor lung or frozen PBMC.

The V call is TRBV6-2 or TRBV6-3, the J call TRBJ2-5, with a tentative D call TRBD1 (7 bases). The sequence came from a male donor with early-stage non-small cell lung cancer. The specimen was normal lung tissue next to the tumor, collected at surgery. In nucleotides, the CDR3 is TGTGCCAGCAGTCTGGAGGGACAGCGACAAGAGACCCAGTACTTC. Its translation is CASSLEGQRQETQYF.